What follows describes a single T cell receptor (beta chain). What antigen it recognizes has not been identified. No clone much larger than this one lies a single base away; base qualities are absent. The cohort comprised fewer than 700 healthy bone marrow donors. Cohort members were all nominally healthy when sampled, although unrecorded immune exposures were likely present. The donor was CMV seropositive and was included in the group of around 300 seropositive cohort members. Each donor provided a peripheral blood sample, and peripheral blood mononuclear cells were used for TCR beta sequencing. The Qiagen DNeasy Blood Extraction Kit was used to extract genomic DNA from the blood cell samples. The source of the sample is a study of cytomegalovirus exposure and HLA in healthy donors listed by TCRdb under 2017. Some background on the complete study: An earlier analysis of some 620 of the donors reported 276 Gb of sequence data and 100 million to 120 million unique TCR beta sequences obtained from around 170 million T cells. About 280 gigabases of sequencing data and 70 million to 95 million unique TCR sequences made up an early release that covered under 750 HLA-typed donors. The genetic ancestry cluster associated with self-reported Caucasian donors included about 84% of the roughly 360 genotyped donors. The aim of the study was to test whether cataloging public T cell receptors could identify signatures of past pathogen exposure. The study profiled the T cell repertoires of 666 subjects by immunosequencing and related them to cytomegalovirus serostatus. In addition to the first cohort of 650 to 800 subjects, a separate validation cohort of approximately 130 different subjects was used. High-throughput TCR immunosequencing, statistical association of individual TCRs with disease status, and machine learning were combined to predict cytomegalovirus infection status. In a later analysis, previously published TCR beta repertoires from 550 to 700 donors were re-analyzed and high-resolution HLA genotyping was added so that TCR occurrence patterns could be studied. Rather than using new phenotypic data, the later analysis identified candidate immune exposures from TCR beta sequences and from how often those sequences occurred across donors. An earlier analysis of 500 to 650 of the donors applied high-throughput TCR beta sequencing to assess whether each TCR beta V gene segment acted as functional or pseudogenic. Alongside the repertoire data, information on donor age, sex, ethnicity and CMV serostatus was compiled. Genome-wide SNP genotypes for about 65% of the roughly 700 donors were used in a later genetic analysis, which treated that subset as a discovery cohort. All discovery cohort repertoires had been generated using a single sequencing platform. HLA typing covered class I and class II loci at four-digit resolution. The number of typed donors differed by locus: about 620-630 for A, B, C, DRB1 and DQB1; 522 for DQA1; 600 to 610 for DPA1; and roughly 450 for DPB1. Because of strong linkage in the cohort, a handful of DR-DQ haplotypes were treated as single units for association and clustering. Across 398 genotyped donors of the cohort, an average of 235,054 unique TCR beta nucleotide sequences per donor were sequenced, and 15% to 20% of those sequences were non-productive. The full study reports these points: In both the original and validation cohorts, the classifier was reported to diagnose cytomegalovirus status with high specificity and sensitivity. In vitro tests confirmed that a few of the cytomegalovirus-associated TCR beta chains recognize cytomegalovirus antigens. In a later analysis, the rate of TCR association differed among HLA loci, with DRB1 alleles having the most associated TCRs and HLA-C alleles having the fewest. When HLA alleles, especially DR and DQ, strongly co-occurred, TCR associations were difficult to assign to individual alleles. Most TCR sequences were seen in very few donors, while some public TCRs were found in many individuals. Specific HLA alleles were associated with 15,000 to 20,000 TCR beta sequences at a false discovery rate of 0.05 in a later analysis. Compared with equally common non-associated chains, HLA-associated TCR beta chains in a later analysis were more clonally expanded and had lower generation probabilities. In a later analysis, most CMV-associated TCR beta chains were found to appear HLA-restricted, with HLA associations seemingly driven largely by CMV exposure. According to the authors, the approach could potentially be generalized to other disease states and immunological phenotypes. Because some donors lacked HLA typing at each locus, the association tests relied only on the typed subset. In a later genetic analysis, a missense DCLRE1C variant was associated with V-gene and J-gene trimming of TCR beta chains, and the association was replicated in an independent cohort. Several of the top co-occurrence clusters appeared to be linked to parvovirus B19, influenza, CMV and Epstein-Barr virus, according to a later analysis. Presence/absence analyses assumed roughly uniform sequencing depth across donors, an assumption that may not hold. A further reported finding was that TCR beta sequences accurately predicted the HLA-A and HLA-B alleles for most subjects in the first cohort. In an earlier analysis of approximately 590 of the donors, most TCR beta V segments were observed in productive rearrangements about 87% or about 30% of the time, broadly matching IMGT annotations. The study gave a list of around 170 TCR beta chains associated with cytomegalovirus. The only immune exposure information available for the cohort was CMV serostatus. The 87-base-pair reads could not distinguish some IMGT-functional V segments, including TRBV6-2 and TRBV6-3, so those segments were excluded. A later genetic analysis reported fewer N-insertions in productive TCRs among donors in an Asian-associated ancestry cluster than the roughly 700-donor mean. Correlated functional status among segregating V segments might be attributable to linkage disequilibrium, but an unknown experimental factor could not be ruled out. The cohort was sequenced for TCR beta chains only, and without alpha or paired-chain data the features that could be detected were limited. Because counts were too low, around 17 rarely observed V segments, including chromosome 9 orphons, were left out of the earlier analysis of several hundred of the donors. A cluster of highly shared sequence variants was judged likely to represent a technical artifact of the sequencing pipeline.

Library preparation used the immunoSEQ multiplex PCR assay. A mixture of 60 forward primers for TCR Vbeta segments and 13 reverse primers for TCR Jbeta segments was used in the multiplex PCR. A multiplex PCR assay on genomic DNA amplified the CDR3 region of rearranged TCR beta genes. The Illumina HiSeq System was used to sequence the amplified TCR beta libraries as 87-base-pair reads. The authors' pipeline ran thus. Across the 600 to 700 repertoires, a later analysis counted some 81 million unique TCR beta chains, some 11 million of which were shared by at least two donors. To remove PCR and sequencing errors, raw reads were error-corrected and collapsed into unique sequences using a nearest-neighbor algorithm that merged closely related sequences. V, D and J gene segments were assigned by aligning CDR3 sequences to IMGT reference sequences. For a sequence to be retained, a match of at least six nucleotides to both a V gene segment and a J gene segment was required. Rearrangements were classified as productive when the CDR3 lacked stop codons and remained in frame with V and J, and all other rearrangements were classified as non-productive. Following IMGT convention, CDR3 was defined as the stretch from the second conserved V-encoded cysteine up to the conserved J-encoded phenylalanine. The earlier analysis of roughly 590 of the donors excluded sequences that lacked an unambiguous match to a single V gene segment. An earlier analysis of about 590 of the donors classified V segments as functional when productive rearrangements were above 56.7% and as segregating when the standard deviation between donors was above 5%. A statistical classification framework was developed to diagnose cytomegalovirus status using the catalog of TCR beta chain sequences. In a later analysis, TCR nucleotide sequences were compared against IMGT/GENE-DB human TR gene sequences so that V and J genes could be assigned. Using the TCRdist pipeline, a later analysis assigned CDR3 sequences along with most-parsimonious VDJ recombination scenarios. A later analysis defined each TCR beta chain by its CDR3 amino acid sequence plus V-gene family, and excluded reads lacking a unique V-gene family. In a later analysis, a few hundred highly shared, low-generation-probability nucleotide sequences were removed to address suspected cross-contamination and a sequencing artifact. In a later analysis, a clonal expansion index was calculated for each public chain from normalized within-repertoire ranks of inferred template counts. A later analysis computed generation probabilities with a VDJ recombination model fitted to out-of-frame rearrangements, and checked the results against IGoR. In a later analysis, hypergeometric tests were used to score TCR-TCR, TCR-HLA and TCR-CMV co-occurrence, with a repertoire-size bias correction applied to TCR pairs. In a later analysis, false discovery rates were estimated by permuting HLA or CMV assignments 20 times. A later analysis grouped co-occurring TCRs with DBSCAN, adding TCRdist sequence similarity when clustering within HLA-allele-positive subsets. Repertoires with fewer than 30,000 or more than 120,000 public chains, plus five repertoires with anomalous nucleotide sharing, were excluded from co-occurrence clustering. TCRdb stores this immuneACCESS table with in-frame sequences only. Part of the clones is absent; in the studies checked, under half of the shortfall reflects unresolved V genes, and no reason is known for the rest. V and J calls and clone size are those listed in that table; D and trimming were worked out from the DNA. The sample records 95,000 to 120,000 clones, around 66% of which are singletons. The ten largest clones represent roughly 8% of the sample.

V is trimmed back by 1 base and J by 5 bases, and the junction contains 6 bases that no gene match accounts for. From the cysteine through the phenylalanine, the CDR3 covers 15 amino acids. CDR3 DNA is the only sequence kept; it has 45 bases, read in frame from the first base. CDR1 and CDR2, per the germline V gene (reference sequence), are SGHNT and YYREEE. The sequenced sample consisted of PBMCs. Rearrangement joined TRBV5-4 to TRBJ2-1; TRBD1 aligns with 7 central bases. This receptor was taken from a man between 18 and 29 years old in good health and CMV-seropositive. The CDR3 has the sequence CASSLFDRANNEQFF. DNA sequence: TGTGCCAGCAGCTTGTTCGACAGGGCTAACAATGAGCAGTTCTTC.